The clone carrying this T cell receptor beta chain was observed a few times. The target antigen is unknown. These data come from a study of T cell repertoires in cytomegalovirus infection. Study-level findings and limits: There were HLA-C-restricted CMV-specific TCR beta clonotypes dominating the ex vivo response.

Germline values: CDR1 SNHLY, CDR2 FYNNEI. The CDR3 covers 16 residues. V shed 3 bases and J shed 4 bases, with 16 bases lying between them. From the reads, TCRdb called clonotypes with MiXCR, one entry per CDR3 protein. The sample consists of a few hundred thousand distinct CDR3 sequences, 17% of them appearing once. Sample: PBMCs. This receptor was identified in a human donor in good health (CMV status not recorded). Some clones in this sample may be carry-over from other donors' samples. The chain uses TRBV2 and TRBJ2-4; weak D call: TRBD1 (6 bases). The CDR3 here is CASSEVFGQGKNIQYF. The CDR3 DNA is TGTGCCAGCAGTGAGGTTTTCGGGCAGGGGAAAAACATTCAGTACTTC.